The TCR beta chain under discussion was sequenced for a study of cytomegalovirus exposure and HLA in healthy donors. Clones were read by immunoSEQ multiplex PCR, and TCRdb kept only the in-frame ones, dropping some. This table has over 100,000 clones, about 88% appearing once. V was clipped by 5 bases and J by 0 bases, with 11 bases between them. The CDR3 contains 16 residues. Germline V CDR1 and CDR2: LGHNT, FRNRAP. The material sequenced was PBMCs. The receptor's source is a woman under 30 in good health and CMV-seronegative. The gene calls are TRBV12-5 and TRBJ1-6; D ambiguous. The CDR3 DNA follows: TGTGCTAGTGGTCCCCCCGGTAGCTCCTATAATTCACCCCTCCACTTT. It is translated as CASGPPGSSYNSPLHF.